This entry concerns a single TCR beta chain. What it binds is unknown. In the same sample, other DNA sequences code for this CDR3. This sample was taken from a study of cytomegalovirus exposure and HLA in healthy donors. Study observations and caveats: Upon later analysis, TCR association rates were observed to vary by HLA locus, being highest for DRB1 and lowest for HLA-C. A later analysis reportedly found fewer N-insertions in an Asian-associated ancestry cluster than the roughly 670-donor mean.

PCR primers comprised 60 Vbeta and 13 Jbeta primers. The table came from immunoSEQ multiplex PCR; TCRdb's copy has only in-frame clones and leaves some out. The sample consists of under 200,000 clones, around 77% of them appearing once. Germline loops: CDR1 MDHEN, CDR2 SYDVKM. V lost 5 bases and J lost 1; bases outside the gene matches: 3. The CDR3 runs 15 residues. The clonotype comes from a man aged 55-75 years in good health and CMV-seronegative. Sequencing was done on a sample of PBMCs. The chain couples TRBV28 to TRBJ2-3; 10 nucleotides agree with TRBD1. In DNA form, the CDR3 reads TGTGCCAGCAGTCTCGGACAGGGGGGCACAGATACGCAGTATTTT. Protein product: CASSLGQGGTDTQYF.